These 25 T cell receptor beta chains were sequenced from one sample in a study of T cell responses to AZD1222 COVID-19 vaccine. Sequencing was performed with immunoSEQ multiplex PCR; in TCRdb, only in-frame clones are kept and a portion is missing. The sample shows under 95,000 clones, about 90% of them seen only once. Material: peripheral blood, obtained on day 0 of AZD1222 vaccination. These receptors were taken from an adult in good health.

The chain is built from TRBV24-1 and TRBJ1-5, with TRBD1 identical over 9 bases. This CDR3 spans 19 amino acids. Germline values: CDR1 KGHDR, CDR2 SFDVKD. Trimming at V came to 3 bases and at J to 0 bases, leaving 11 bases not matched to a gene. The CDR3: CATSDAPGTGIYSNQPQHF. CDR3 DNA: TGTGCCACCAGTGATGCTCCCGGGACAGGGATCTATAGCAATCAGCCCCAGCATTTT.

V is TRBV3-1 (or the pseudogene TRBV3-2) and J is TRBJ1-2; no reliable D call. Per the germline V gene, CDR1 is LGHDT and CDR2 is YNNKEL (reference sequence). This CDR3 comprises 13 residues. V was trimmed by 4 bases and J by 8 bases, leaving 14 bases between them. CDR3 bases: TGTGCCAGCAGCCTTTTCGCGGGGTTGGGCTACACCTTC. It specifies CASSLFAGLGYTF.

V is TRBV19 and J is TRBJ1-5; D uncertain. Per the germline V gene, CDR1 is LNHDA and CDR2 is SQIVND (reference sequence). Between the trimmed V and J ends, which lost 6 bases and 4 bases, there was a span of 7 bases. This CDR3 contains 12 residues. The CDR3 reads CASRDGNQPQHF. CDR3 in DNA: TGTGCCAGTAGGGACGGGAATCAGCCCCAGCATTTT.

To note about this clone: Distinct nucleotide sequences in the sample also encode this CDR3. This chain joins TRBV5-1 and TRBJ2-3; perhaps TRBD1 as D (5 bases). The CDR3 spans 14 residues. Germline CDR1 and CDR2: SGHRS and YFSETQ. V lost 2 bases and J lost 0, with 7 bases in between. CDR3 residues: CASSLGDSTDTQYF. The CDR3 DNA sequence: TGCGCCAGCAGCTTAGGGGATAGCACAGATACGCAGTATTTT.

V and J are TRBV5-6 and TRBJ2-2; D not certain. The germline gives CDR1 SGHDT, CDR2 YYEEEE. The V end was cut by 4 bases, the J end by 4 bases, with 8 bases between. The CDR3 runs to 13 residues. CDR3 in amino acids: CASSLDITGELFF. The CDR3 bases are TGTGCCAGCAGCCTCGATATCACCGGGGAGCTGTTTTTT.

This chain uses TRBV5-1 with TRBJ1-6, with D possibly being TRBD1 (6 bases). The germline CDR1 and CDR2 sequences are SGHRS and YFSETQ. This CDR3 has 14 amino acids. V was pared by 4 bases and J by 11 bases, with 16 bases between. The CDR3 region is CASSPAGDRPPLHF. The CDR3 region has the DNA TGCGCCAGCAGCCCGGCCGGCGACAGGCCACCCCTCCACTTT.

The chain has TRBV5-5 and TRBJ1-3, with a possible D match to TRBD1 (6 bases). This CDR3 contains 16 residues. Trimming cost V 3 bases and J 2 bases, with 15 bases left between them. The V gene's germline CDR1 is SGHKS and CDR2 YYEKEE (reference sequence). CDR3 in DNA: TGTGCCAGCAGCTCGACAGGTGCCTTTGCTGGAAACACCATATATTTT. The encoded protein is CASSSTGAFAGNTIYF.

V gene TRBV2 combines with J gene TRBJ2-5; the D gene is possibly TRBD2 (5 bases). Trimming removed 7 bases from V and 0 bases from J, with 6 bases in between. Germline V gene data show CDR1 as SNHLY and CDR2 as FYNNEI. This CDR3 contains 12 residues. In DNA form, the CDR3 reads TGTGCCAGCAAGGGAGACCAAGAGACCCAGTACTTC. It yields the protein CASKGDQETQYF. The whole variable domain, filled in from reference TRBV2 and TRBJ2-5, reads EPEVTQTPSHQVTQMGQEVILRCVPISNHLYFYWYRQILGQKVEFLVSFYNNEISEKSEIFDDQFSVERPDGSNFTLKIRSTKLEDSAMYFCASKGDQETQYFGPGTRLLVL.

This clone was found a few times. The chain employs TRBV6-4 and TRBJ1-1; no firm D call. Germline CDR1 and CDR2: MRHNA and SNTAGT. This CDR3 comprises 14 residues. Trimming removed 6 bases at V and 1 base at J, with 12 bases between. The CDR3 sequence: CASSASPGNTEAFF. The CDR3 region has the DNA TGTGCCAGCAGCGCTTCCCCGGGGAACACTGAAGCTTTCTTT.

The chain combines TRBV19 with TRBJ2-2, with 8 bases lining up with TRBD1. The CDR3 is made up of 15 amino acids. Per germline, CDR1 LNHDA and CDR2 SQIVND (reference sequence). V was clipped by 6 bases and J by 1 base; unmatched bases: 4. CDR3 protein: CASRRTGMNTGELFF. The CDR3 region has the DNA TGTGCCAGTAGGAGGACAGGGATGAACACCGGGGAGCTGTTTTTT.

The V call is TRBV15, the J call TRBJ2-1; 11 bases match TRBD2. Looked up from germline, CDR1 is LNHNV and CDR2 is YYDKDF (reference sequence). V gave up 1 base and J gave up 13 bases; unmatched junction bases: 6. There are 14 residues in the CDR3. The CDR3 DNA is TGTGCCACCAGCAGAGGGGGGACTAGCGGTTCACAGTTCTTC. It translates to CATSRGGTSGSQFF. The entire variable domain, with the rest obtained from reference TRBV15 and TRBJ2-1, is as follows: DAMVIQNPRYQVTQFGKPVTLSCSQTLNHNVMYWYQQKSSQAPKLLFHYYDKDFNNEADTPDNFQSRRPNTSFCFLDIRSPGLGDTAMYLCATSRGGTSGSQFFGPGTRLTVL.

This chain joins TRBV9 and TRBJ1-2; possibly TRBD1 for D (5 bases). Trimming left V 3 bases short and J 4 bases short, with 19 bases between. The CDR3 has 16 amino acids. Germline-derived CDR1 and CDR2 are SGDLS and YYNGEE. Here the CDR3 reads CASSATSGTNGYGYTF. CDR3 bases: TGTGCCAGCAGCGCCACATCTGGGACGAACGGCTATGGCTACACCTTC.

V gene TRBV9 combines with J gene TRBJ1-3; no definite D call. The germline V gene encodes CDR1 SGDLS and CDR2 YYNGEE. The CDR3 covers 17 residues. The ends were cut back, 0 bases at V and 0 bases at J, with 13 bases in the middle. The CDR3 is CASSVGTSAPSGNTIYF. DNA for the CDR3: TGTGCCAGCAGCGTAGGGACGAGCGCTCCCTCTGGAAACACCATATATTTT.

The rearrangement uses TRBV7-9 and TRBJ1-1; TRBD1 matches at 7 bases. Germline V gives CDR1 SEHNR, CDR2 FQNEAQ (reference sequence). The CDR3 is 11 amino acids. Trimming cost V 8 bases and J 8 bases; bases outside gene matches: 5. The CDR3 region is CASERTGEAFF. The CDR3 nucleotides read TGTGCCAGCGAGAGGACAGGAGAAGCTTTCTTT.

This clone was observed once. This CDR3 fails to terminate in the conserved phenylalanine or tryptophan, so it likely reflects a read error. The DNA is left out, because the CDR3 cannot be placed on it with certainty; the CDR3 is given as TCRdb lists it. J is TRBJ1-5 and V is TRBV27. The CDR3 is made up of 10 amino acids, end residues included. Germline-derived CDR1 and CDR2 are MNHEY and SMNVEV (reference sequence). The CDR3 is CASIAPPGPP.

V gene TRBV12-3 or TRBV12-4 combines with J gene TRBJ1-2; D ambiguous. The CDR3 is 13 amino acids. Trimming shortened V by 0 bases and J by 4 bases, and 6 bases separated the two germline ends. The DNA of the CDR3 is TGTGCCAGCAGTTTAGCGGACTTCTATGGCTACACCTTC. Translated, it gives CASSLADFYGYTF.

This chain links TRBV10-1 with TRBJ2-7; tentative D call: TRBD1 (6 bases). The germline V and J ends were trimmed by 0 bases and 0 bases, with 9 bases remaining between them. The CDR3 extends over 15 amino acids. Germline V gives CDR1 WNHNN, CDR2 SYGVQD (reference sequence). CDR3 amino acids: CASSESQGSSYEQYF. In nucleotides, the CDR3 is TGCGCCAGCAGTGAGTCCCAGGGGAGCTCCTACGAGCAGTACTTC.

The rearrangement uses TRBV7-9 and TRBJ2-7; 7 nucleotides agree with TRBD2. Per germline, CDR1 SEHNR and CDR2 FQNEAQ (reference sequence). V lost 0 bases, J lost 4 bases, and 0 bases stayed unmatched. This CDR3 is built from 13 residues. This chain's CDR3 is CASSLAGGYEQYF. For the CDR3, the DNA is TGTGCCAGCAGCTTAGCCGGGGGGTACGAGCAGTACTTC. Variable domain in full (rest from reference TRBV7-9 and TRBJ2-7): DTGVSQNPRHKITKRGQNVTFRCDPISEHNRLYWYRQTLGQGPEFLTYFQNEAQLEKSRLLSDRFSAERPKGSFSTLEIQRTEQGDSAMYLCASSLAGGYEQYFGPGTRLTVT.

The V call is TRBV7-9, the J call TRBJ2-1; D call uncertain. This CDR3 spans 15 amino acids. Germline CDR1 SEHNR, CDR2 FQNEAQ (reference sequence). V shed 0 bases and J shed 10 bases, with 16 bases lying between them. The CDR3 region is CASSLALGLLGEQFF. CDR3 coding DNA: TGTGCCAGCAGCTTAGCTTTGGGCCTCTTGGGGGAGCAGTTCTTC.

The CDR3 loop reads CASRGLGEEAFF. CDR3 DNA: TGTGCCTCCCGGGGCTTAGGGGAAGAAGCTTTCTTT. The chain has TRBV3-1 (or the pseudogene TRBV3-2) and TRBJ1-1, with a possible D match to TRBD1 (5 bases). The CDR3 is made up of 12 amino acids. V lost 11 bases, J lost 8 bases, and 18 bases lay in between. CDR1 and CDR2 from the germline V gene are LGHDT and YNNKEL (reference sequence).

This clone occurred a few times. The chain employs TRBV28 and TRBJ2-3; D perhaps matches TRBD1 (6 bases). The CDR3 runs to 14 residues. V was cut by 2 bases and J by 2 bases, with 8 bases left in between. Germline lookup yields CDR1 MDHEN and CDR2 SYDVKM. In DNA, the CDR3 is TGTGCCAGCAGTTTACAGGGGTTCACAGATACGCAGTATTTT. Translated, it gives CASSLQGFTDTQYF. The whole variable domain, filled in from reference TRBV28 and TRBJ2-3, reads DVKVTQSSRYLVKRTGEKVFLECVQDMDHENMFWYRQDPGLGLRLIYFSYDVKMKEKGDIPEGYSVSREKKERFSLILESASTNQTSMYLCASSLQGFTDTQYFGPGTRLTVL.

A single count supports this clone. This chain links TRBV18 with TRBJ2-7, with TRBD2 identical over 8 bases. V trimming: 6 bases; J trimming: 9 bases; junction bases outside the gene matches: 16. CDR3 size: 15 residues. Germline values: CDR1 KGHSH, CDR2 LQKENI. This CDR3 is CASSPRDGRVHGQYF. The DNA of the CDR3 is TGTGCCAGCTCTCCCCGGGACGGGAGGGTCCATGGGCAGTACTTC.

J is TRBJ1-4 and V is TRBV7-9; D ambiguous. Germline CDR1 and CDR2: SEHNR and FQNEAQ (reference sequence). Trimming cost V 8 bases and J 0 bases, with 13 bases left between them. The CDR3 is made up of 15 amino acids. CDR3 coding DNA: TGTGCCAGCGAACCCGGCACAGCAACTAATGAAAAACTGTTTTTT. The encoded protein is CASEPGTATNEKLFF.

The rearrangement uses TRBV2 and TRBJ2-7; TRBD1 matches at 9 bases. Germline CDR1 SNHLY, CDR2 FYNNEI. This CDR3 is built from 12 residues. Trimming took 8 bases from V and 5 from J; bases not matched to a gene: 4. CDR3 region: CASLTGGNEQYF. CDR3 nucleotides: TGTGCCAGCCTGACAGGGGGAAACGAGCAGTACTTC.

The genes are TRBV11-1 and TRBJ2-7; D gene unclear. The V gene lost 4 bases and the J gene lost 6 bases, with 7 bases spanning the gap. Germline V gene sequence: CDR1 SGHAT, CDR2 FQDESV (reference sequence). The CDR3 runs to 11 residues. DNA of the CDR3: TGTGCCAGCAGCTCCTTGAGCGAGCAGTACTTC. Amino acid sequence: CASSSLSEQYF.